This TCR beta chain was identified in a study of graft-versus-host responses after intestinal transplantation. Across the whole study: After anti-thymocyte globulin induction, recipients took tacrolimus and steroids for approximately three years. General study points: Where graft-donor T cell macrochimerism was present, patients had high graft-versus-host to host-versus-graft clonal ratios in allografts.

Germline V CDR1 and CDR2: SNHLY, FYNNEI. There are 13 residues in the CDR3. The V gene lost 6 bases and the J gene lost 5 bases, with 11 bases spanning the gap. Details on this clone: Its antigen is undetermined.

Sequencing was performed with immunoSEQ multiplex PCR; in TCRdb, only in-frame clones are kept and a portion is missing. The data show about 26,000 clones, about 81% seen once. The chain recombines TRBV2 with TRBJ1-5; D possibly corresponds to TRBD1 (5 bases). The sequenced sample was unstimulated CD4+ T cells sorted from spleen or lymph node cells, obtained before intestinal transplant. The TCR comes from a human donor who received an intestinal transplant. DNA of the CDR3: TGTGCCAGCAGCCGGGACCGATATCAGCCCCAGCATTTT. This translates into CASSRDRYQPQHF.